This T cell receptor (beta chain) came from a study of regulatory T cells in long-lasting Graves disease. Study background: The antithyroid drugs taken by newly diagnosed Graves' patients had been used for under 3 months.

This sample's time point: newly diagnosed GD, antithyroid drugs for less than 3 months. With RNA extracted from PBMCs as input, the TCR library was made. Regarding the study as a whole: Compared with new cases, persistent Graves' patients showed reduced TCR diversity. The persistent group shared 2,741 public clonotypes, more than the 850 to 1,000 shared by new patients. Persistent disease exhibited a predilection for TRBV28, TRBJ1-2 and TRBJ2-5.

Arm-PCR with iRepertoire HTBI primers amplified the CDR3 regions for these TCR beta libraries. MiXCR was run by TCRdb on the multiplex PCR reads, yielding one entry per CDR3 protein. The sample consists of around 330,000 distinct CDR3 sequences, approximately 20% of them appearing once. Deletions cut 3 bases from V and 4 bases from J, with 8 bases between. The CDR3 sequence is 12 residues long. CDR1 is DFQATT, CDR2 SNEGSKA, per germline (reference sequence). Ten or more counts support this clonotype. No antigen is known for it. The origin of this receptor is a female donor with Graves disease. The material sequenced was peripheral blood mononuclear cells (PBMCs), taken at new diagnosis, from a patient treated with antithyroid drugs. This chain connects TRBV20-1 to TRBJ2-3, with D uncertain. CDR3 sequence: CSASPEADTQYF. CDR3 DNA: TGCAGTGCTAGCCCAGAAGCAGATACGCAGTATTTT.